The 6 T cell receptor beta chains below come from one sample, sequenced in a study of early T cells in non-severe SARS-CoV-2 infection (dated by TCRdb to the early 2020s). The library was generated by 5' RACE. The sample was run on a NextSeq 500. TCRdb cleaned the public reads at Q25 with fastp, built clones with MiXCR and kept in-frame beta chains. Here each entry gathers all rows of one CDR3 protein and keeps the most common genes and DNA. The sample table records around 70,000 distinct CDR3 sequences; less than 20% of these occur just once. Approximately 12% of the sample belongs to the ten largest clones. What was sequenced was whole blood. The receptors come from an adult who was a healthcare worker with PCR-confirmed SARS-CoV-2 infection or an uninfected control (not recorded which).

This clonotype occurred a few times. The chain has TRBV7-8 and TRBJ2-7; D may be TRBD1 (6 bases). Germline V gene data show CDR1 as SGHVS and CDR2 as FQNEAQ. Trimming removed 4 bases at V and 1 base at J, with 14 bases between. The CDR3 is made up of 15 amino acids. CDR3 bases: TGTGCCAGCAGCTCAATCCTGGACAGTTCCTACGAGCAGTACTTC. It specifies CASSSILDSSYEQYF.

Only a few counts were recorded for this clonotype. This chain joins TRBV7-9 and TRBJ1-1; TRBD1 agrees at 9 bases. Germline V gene data show CDR1 as SEHNR and CDR2 as FQNEAQ (reference sequence). This CDR3 region has 14 residues. With V trimmed by 5 bases and J by 3 bases, 4 bases remained unmatched. The CDR3: CASSTGQGYTEAFF. CDR3 sequence (DNA): TGTGCCAGCAGCACGGGACAGGGATACACTGAAGCTTTCTTT.

The chain has TRBV25-1 and TRBJ1-2; D not certain. The CDR3 has 14 amino acids. CDR1 and CDR2 (germline): MGHDK, SYGVNS. Trimming cost V 5 bases and J 6 bases, with 16 bases left between them. This CDR3 reads CASSPPGRVDGYTF. CDR3 in DNA: TGTGCCAGCAGTCCCCCCGGACGGGTTGATGGCTACACCTTC.

This clonotype appeared a few times. The chain joins TRBV9 to TRBJ2-2; TRBD1 matches 8 bases. This CDR3 has 15 residues. Germline-derived CDR1 and CDR2 are SGDLS and YYNGEE. The V and J ends lost 3 bases and 6 bases, in that order; junction bases with no gene match: 7. The CDR3 is CASSGAGGLPGELFF. CDR3 nucleotide sequence: TGTGCCAGCAGCGGAGCAGGGGGCCTCCCCGGGGAGCTGTTTTTT.

This sequence joins TRBV3-1 and TRBJ1-1; D not certain. V dropped 2 bases and J dropped 4 bases, with 5 bases sitting between them. CDR3 size: 12 residues. In germline, CDR1 is LGHDT, CDR2 YNNKEL (reference sequence). CDR3 protein: CASSQRSTEAFF. The CDR3, as DNA: TGTGCCAGCAGCCAAAGGAGCACTGAAGCTTTCTTT.

By sample share, this clonotype is medium-sized (0.01 to 0.1%). The V gene is TRBV7-2, the J gene TRBJ2-3, with 9 bases matching TRBD2. This CDR3 has 15 amino acids. The germline V gene encodes CDR1 SGHTA and CDR2 FQGNSA. V shed 2 bases and J 5 bases; nucleotides not matched to a gene: 5. The CDR3 here is CASSLMARGGDTQYF. The CDR3 bases are TGTGCCAGCAGCTTAATGGCGCGGGGGGGAGATACGCAGTATTTT.